These 28 T cell receptor beta chains share one sample of origin, sequenced in a study of T cells in Graves' hyperthyroidism and ophthalmopathy. Amplification of TCR beta CDR3 regions used RNA as the template. First-round RT-PCR with HTBI primers amplified the TCR CDR3 region. TCRdb passed the multiplex PCR reads through MiXCR, listing each CDR3 protein once. The sample carries over 650,000 distinct CDR3 sequences, around 17% recorded once. The sample comprised blood. Receptor source: a man aged 18 to 29 with Graves' hyperthyroidism.

This clonotype has more than one count but fewer than ten. This may be a read error: a much more frequent sequence differs by one nucleotide. This chain connects TRBV9 to TRBJ1-3; unclear D gene. The CDR3 extends over 11 amino acids. The germline V gene encodes CDR1 SGDLS and CDR2 YYNGEE. V lost 4 bases to trimming and J lost 2 bases, with 1 base between them. CDR3 bases: TGTGCCAGCAGCACTGGAAACACCATATATTTT. Its translation: CASSTGNTIYF.

The sample holds many counts of this clonotype. J is TRBJ2-3 and V is TRBV28; the D is unclear. The CDR3 runs 16 residues. Germline V CDR1 and CDR2: MDHEN, SYDVKM. V dropped 6 bases and J dropped 1 base, with 17 bases sitting between them. The DNA of the CDR3 is TGTGCCAGCAGCCAAGAGACATACATCGGCACAGATACGCAGTATTTT. This sequence encodes CASSQETYIGTDTQYF.

The chain employs TRBV5-4 and TRBJ2-2, with TRBD1 matching over 9 bases. The junction had 4 bases not matched to a gene; V was cut back by 5 bases and J by 2 bases. Germline CDR1 SGHNT, CDR2 YYREEE (reference sequence). This CDR3 has 15 residues. The CDR3 loop is CASRGTGINTGELFF. The CDR3 nucleotides are TGTGCCAGCAGAGGGACAGGGATCAACACCGGGGAGCTGTTTTTT.

This clonotype was seen many times. The chain links TRBV4-1 to TRBJ2-7, with 11 nucleotides matching TRBD1. V gave up 3 bases and J gave up 2 bases; unmatched junction bases: 9. Germline V gene lookup returns CDR1 MGHRA and CDR2 YSYEKL. There are 17 residues in the CDR3. DNA of the CDR3: TGCGCCAGCAGCCACCCGGATCTGGGACAGGGGGCCTACGAGCAGTACTTC. Protein sequence: CASSHPDLGQGAYEQYF.

This clonotype turned up a few times. The chain carries TRBV4-1 and TRBJ2-1; 7 bases match TRBD2. The CDR3 spans 17 residues. V shed 4 bases and J 0 bases; nucleotides not matched to a gene: 9. Germline V CDR1 and CDR2: MGHRA, YSYEKL. CDR3 in amino acids: CASSPKPSGASYNEQFF. The CDR3 DNA follows: TGCGCCAGCAGCCCTAAGCCCAGCGGGGCCTCCTACAATGAGCAGTTCTTC.

This clonotype was counted only a few times. The V gene is TRBV15, the J gene TRBJ1-4; D remains unclear. This CDR3 region has 15 residues. The V gene's germline CDR1 is LNHNV and CDR2 YYDKDF (reference sequence). The V end was cut by 1 base, the J end by 8 bases, with 14 bases between. CDR3 in amino acids: CATSRATNDREKLFF. The DNA of the CDR3 is TGTGCCACCAGCAGAGCAACGAACGACCGGGAAAAACTGTTTTTT.

In this sample, this clonotype turned up many times. The chain carries TRBV20-1 and TRBJ2-5, with 11 positions matching TRBD2. Trimming took 2 bases from V and 5 from J; bases not matched to a gene: 13. CDR1 and CDR2 from the germline V gene are DFQATT and SNEGSKA (reference sequence). The CDR3 length is 17 residues. The chain's CDR3 is CSARPSGRFPATETQYF. DNA for the CDR3: TGCAGTGCTAGACCTAGCGGGAGGTTCCCGGCAACGGAGACCCAGTACTTC.

The V gene is TRBV6-1, the J gene TRBJ1-4; D not resolved. V was clipped by 7 bases and J by 5 bases, with 17 bases between them. Germline lookup yields CDR1 MNHNS and CDR2 SASEGT. This CDR3 contains 15 residues. The CDR3 DNA reads as TGTGCCAGCACTACTTCGCTACCGGGAAATGAAAAACTGTTTTTT. It is translated as CASTTSLPGNEKLFF.

This clonotype was observed a few times. The rearrangement uses TRBV5-6 and TRBJ1-2, with a possible D match to TRBD1 (6 bases). Trimming took 4 bases from V and 0 from J, leaving 16 bases between them. The CDR3 runs to 16 residues. Germline CDR1 and CDR2: SGHDT and YYEEEE. The CDR3 loop reads CASSLGTPPANYGYTF. The CDR3 DNA reads TGTGCCAGCAGCCTGGGGACACCCCCGGCTAACTATGGCTACACCTTC.

There are many counts of this clonotype. This sequence joins TRBV3-1 and TRBJ2-3; a possible D gene is TRBD2 (6 bases). The CDR3 totals 15 residues. Trimming cost V 0 bases and J 6 bases, with 13 bases left between them. Looked up from germline, CDR1 is LGHDT and CDR2 is YNNKEL (reference sequence). The DNA for the CDR3 is TGTGCCAGCAGCCAAGATCTACTAGCTGGTGATACGCAGTATTTT. It codes for CASSQDLLAGDTQYF.

The J gene is TRBJ2-1, the V gene TRBV5-5; D uncertain. The CDR3 runs 17 residues. Germline loops: CDR1 SGHKS, CDR2 YYEKEE (reference sequence). Trimming removed 0 bases at V and 0 bases at J, with 13 bases between. DNA for the CDR3: TGTGCCAGCAGCTTGGCCGGGCTAAATCCCTCCTACAATGAGCAGTTCTTC. Protein product: CASSLAGLNPSYNEQFF.

This clonotype appeared many times. The genes are TRBV7-2 and TRBJ2-7; 8 nucleotides match TRBD2. Per the germline V gene, CDR1 is SGHTA and CDR2 is FQGNSA. V was clipped by 6 bases and J by 4 bases; unmatched bases: 8. CDR3 length equals 14 residues. The CDR3 protein is CASRPGGGAYEQYF. The CDR3 coding sequence is TGTGCCAGCAGACCGGGGGGGGGGGCGTACGAGCAGTACTTC.

The rearrangement joins TRBV2 to TRBJ2-1; TRBD2 aligns across 9 bases. Trimming took 6 bases from V and 4 from J; bases not matched to a gene: 10. The CDR3 has 16 residues. The germline V gene encodes CDR1 SNHLY and CDR2 FYNNEI. As DNA, the CDR3 is TGTGCCAGCAGCCAATCCCTAGCGGGATCTTACAATGAGCAGTTCTTC. Translating gives CASSQSLAGSYNEQFF. Full variable domain (outside the CDR3, taken from reference TRBV2 and TRBJ2-1): EPEVTQTPSHQVTQMGQEVILRCVPISNHLYFYWYRQILGQKVEFLVSFYNNEISEKSEIFDDQFSVERPDGSNFTLKIRSTKLEDSAMYFCASSQSLAGSYNEQFFGPGTRLTVL.

This clonotype was counted between two and nine times. This chain uses TRBV6-6 with TRBJ2-3, with D maybe TRBD2 (6 bases). The CDR3 is made up of 14 amino acids. The V gene's germline CDR1 is MNHNY and CDR2 SVGAGI (reference sequence). V lost 2 bases and J lost 6, with 12 bases in between. The CDR3 loop reads CASSYGLSLDTQYF. The CDR3, as DNA: TGTGCCAGCAGTTACGGACTATCGTTGGATACGCAGTATTTT.

This chain links TRBV20-1 with TRBJ2-1; D not resolved. The CDR3 runs 16 residues. The ends were cut back, 1 base at V and 0 bases at J, with 13 bases in the middle. CDR1 and CDR2 (germline): DFQATT, SNEGSKA (reference sequence). The CDR3, as DNA: TGCAGTGCTAGAGTGGTAGCCGGAGCCTCCTACAATGAGCAGTTCTTC. Translating gives CSARVVAGASYNEQFF.

The rearrangement links TRBV7-6 to TRBJ2-5, with 7 bases identical to TRBD2. The ends lost 4 bases at V and 5 bases at J; junction bases unmatched: 10. The CDR3 length is 15 residues. Per the germline V gene, CDR1 is SGHVS and CDR2 is FNYEAQ. The CDR3 DNA is TGTGCCAGCAGCTCCCTAGCGGCCCCAGGGGAGACCCAGTACTTC. It codes for CASSSLAAPGETQYF.

This clonotype was observed at least ten times. The chain employs TRBV27 and TRBJ2-1; D ambiguous. Per the germline V gene, CDR1 is MNHEY and CDR2 is SMNVEV (reference sequence). V lost 0 bases and J 10 bases, leaving 10 bases between the germline ends. The CDR3 spans 13 residues. CDR3: CASSLSPPGEQFF. CDR3 nucleotide sequence: TGTGCCAGCAGTTTATCCCCGCCTGGGGAGCAGTTCTTC.

V and J are TRBV25-1 and TRBJ1-4; D remains unclear. This CDR3 is built from 13 residues. Germline-derived CDR1 and CDR2 are MGHDK and SYGVNS. The ends were cut back, 2 bases at V and 16 bases at J, with 17 bases in the middle. The DNA of the CDR3 is TGTGCCAGCAGTGAAGGTCCAGGCCAGCTACCGTTTTTT. Amino acid sequence: CASSEGPGQLPFF. The full variable domain, rest sourced from reference TRBV25-1 and TRBJ1-4, is EADIYQTPRYLVIGTGKKITLECSQTMGHDKMYWYQQDPGMELHLIHYSYGVNSTEKGDLSSESTVSRIRTEHFPLTLESARPSHTSQYLCASSEGPGQLPFFGSGTQLSVL.

This clonotype was observed at least ten times. This sequence joins TRBV11-1 and TRBJ1-1; D remains unclear. The CDR3 contains 14 residues. Trimming cost V 3 bases and J 4 bases, with 12 bases left between them. CDR1 SGHAT and CDR2 FQDESV come from the germline V gene (reference sequence). CDR3 sequence: CASSFGQTTTEAFF. In DNA form, the CDR3 reads TGTGCCAGCAGCTTCGGTCAGACGACCACTGAAGCTTTCTTT.

A few counts support this clonotype. The V and J genes are TRBV18 and TRBJ1-6, with 7 positions matching TRBD1. The germline gives CDR1 KGHSH, CDR2 LQKENI. CDR3 length equals 17 residues. With 2 bases clipped from V and 6 bases from J, the junction kept 10 bases outside the gene matches. CDR3 sequence: CASSPMFRGQINSPLHF. The CDR3 DNA reads as TGTGCCAGCTCACCAATGTTCCGGGGACAGATTAATTCACCCCTCCACTTT. The whole variable domain, remainder taken from reference TRBV18 and TRBJ1-6, is NAGVMQNPRHLVRRRGQEARLRCSPMKGHSHVYWYRQLPEEGLKFMVYLQKENIIDESGMPKERFSAEFPKEGPSILRIQQVVRGDSAAYFCASSPMFRGQINSPLHFGNGTRLTVT.

This clonotype occurred a few times. The chain has TRBV28 and TRBJ2-6, with no clear D. The CDR3 totals 16 residues. V was trimmed by 2 bases and J by 0 bases, leaving 8 bases between them. Germline lookup yields CDR1 MDHEN and CDR2 SYDVKM. The CDR3 nucleotides are TGTGCCAGCAGTTTAATATCGGGCTCTGGGGCCAACGTCCTGACTTTC. Amino acids: CASSLISGSGANVLTF.

CDR3 in amino acids: CASSPPGGTPGVGQFF. For the CDR3, the DNA is TGTGCCAGCAGCCCCCCGGGGGGGACCCCTGGGGTAGGGCAGTTCTTC. This sequence joins TRBV7-9 and TRBJ2-1, with TRBD2 matching over 8 bases. V was pared by 5 bases and J by 12 bases, with 18 bases of the junction left unmatched. The V gene's germline CDR1 is SEHNR and CDR2 FQNEAQ (reference sequence). The CDR3 runs 16 residues.

This clonotype has a handful of counts. The genes are TRBV2 and TRBJ1-2; D ambiguous. The CDR3 has 12 residues. The germline CDR1 and CDR2 sequences are SNHLY and FYNNEI. V dropped 4 bases and J dropped 8 bases, with 11 bases sitting between them. The CDR3 bases are TGTGCCAGCAGTGTGACACTGTGGGGCTACACCTTC. Residues: CASSVTLWGYTF.

This chain uses TRBV6-1 with TRBJ2-7; 16 bases are shared with TRBD2. After removal of 6 bases from V and 6 bases from J, the junction contained 5 bases not matched to a gene. CDR1 and CDR2 from the germline V gene are MNHNS and SASEGT. The CDR3 has 15 amino acids. The CDR3 is CASRDGTSGRGEQYF. The CDR3 DNA reads as TGTGCCAGCAGAGATGGGACTAGCGGGAGGGGCGAGCAGTACTTC.

This clonotype showed up many times. This chain connects TRBV6-1 to TRBJ1-4; perhaps TRBD1 as D (5 bases). V lost 5 bases and J 8 bases, leaving 12 bases between the germline ends. The CDR3 covers 13 residues. Germline V lookup: CDR1 MNHNS, CDR2 SASEGT. The CDR3 DNA sequence: TGTGCCAGCAGTCAGGGAGGTAGGGAAAAACTGTTTTTT. Amino acid sequence: CASSQGGREKLFF.

This clonotype has a handful of counts. This sequence joins TRBV19 and TRBJ2-3, with TRBD2 matching 13 bases. V lost 4 bases to trimming and J lost 4 bases; unmatched junction nucleotides: 8. The CDR3 consists of 17 residues. CDR1 LNHDA and CDR2 SQIVND come from the germline V gene (reference sequence). CDR3 sequence (DNA): TGTGCCAGTAGTAGTGTAACTAGCGGGAGGGTTGCAGATACGCAGTATTTT. This gives the protein CASSSVTSGRVADTQYF.

Comment on this clonotype: It may be a read error: a sequence one base away is much more abundant. The J gene is TRBJ2-7, the V gene TRBV30; no definite D call. The CDR3 is made up of 14 amino acids. Germline V gene data show CDR1 as GTSNPN and CDR2 as SVGIG (reference sequence). The CDR3 DNA sequence: TGTGCCTGGAGTGTACCCGGACGTAACTACGAGCAGTGCTTC. The encoded protein is CAWSVPGRNYEQCF.

The chain joins TRBV6-1 to TRBJ2-3; 12 bases are shared with TRBD2. The V gene's germline CDR1 is MNHNS and CDR2 SASEGT. The J segment lost 3 bases and the V segment lost 3 bases, leaving 4 bases of the junction unmatched. This CDR3 has 16 amino acids. CDR3 sequence reads: CASSDPTSGSTDTQYF. The CDR3 nucleotides read TGTGCCAGCAGTGACCCGACTAGCGGGAGTACAGATACGCAGTATTTT.